Described below is a single TCR beta chain sequence and its context. Antigen: not known. The protocol was immunoSEQ multiplex PCR, while the TCRdb copy is restricted to in-frame clones and leaves out a portion. Of 25,000 to 30,000 clones in the sample, around four fifths were seen once. Germline assignment: CDR1 SEHNR and CDR2 FQNEAQ (reference sequence). V was clipped by 5 bases and J by 3 bases, with 16 bases between them. The CDR3 is made up of 15 amino acids. The data derive from a study of radiotherapy plus CTLA-4 blockade in lung cancer. General observations from the study: In blood, TCR clones derived from the tumor expanded after radiotherapy plus ipilimumab.

The material sequenced was peripheral blood, taken from a patient treated with radiotherapy plus ipilimumab. The TCR was taken from a human donor with non-small cell lung cancer that progressed on radiotherapy plus ipilimumab. V gene TRBV7-9 combines with J gene TRBJ1-1, with D perhaps matching TRBD1 (5 bases). DNA of the CDR3: TGTGCCAGCAGCCACCCTCTGGTGGGGGACACTGAAGCTTTCTTT. Its protein product is CASSHPLVGDTEAFF.